The 8 T cell receptor beta chains below come from one sample, sequenced in a study of T-cell reconstitution after alpha-beta-depleted transplantation in children. Unique molecular identifiers tagged the TCRbeta library. TCRdb reprocessed the PCR reads via MiXCR and lists one record per CDR3 protein. The sample shows 200,000 to 300,000 distinct CDR3 sequences, about 12% of them seen only once. Sequenced here: PBMCs from the stem cell graft donor, sampled from the stem cell graft. Receptor source: a human donor who donated a stem cell graft to a child with acute lymphoblastic leukemia.

This clonotype was detected ten times or more. The genes are TRBV9 and TRBJ2-7; 11 bases align to TRBD2. Losses at the gene ends were 8 bases for V and 2 bases for J; bases not matched to a gene: 18. Germline V CDR1 and CDR2: SGDLS, YYNGEE. CDR3 length: 18 amino acids. The CDR3: CARPGWPGLADATYEQYF. The CDR3, as DNA: TGTGCCAGGCCAGGATGGCCGGGACTAGCGGATGCAACCTACGAGCAGTACTTC.

This clonotype was observed at least ten times. The chain recombines TRBV12-3 or TRBV12-4 with TRBJ1-5; tentatively, D is TRBD1 (6 bases). The CDR3 loop spans 14 amino acids. Trimming stripped 9 bases from V and 2 bases from J, with 14 bases between. CDR3 residues: CASAQQGGNQPQHF. The CDR3 DNA sequence: TGTGCCAGTGCCCAACAGGGTGGCAATCAGCCCCAGCATTTT.

This clonotype was seen repeatedly, ten times or more. The genes are TRBV12-3 or TRBV12-4 and TRBJ2-2, with 10 bases aligning to TRBD1. This CDR3 spans 16 amino acids. V gave up 6 bases and J gave up 4 bases; unmatched junction bases: 8. The CDR3 reads CASRPRDRGFTGELFF. In DNA, the CDR3 is TGTGCCAGCAGGCCCCGGGACAGGGGATTCACCGGGGAGCTGTTTTTT.

This clonotype occurred many times. V is TRBV27 and J is TRBJ2-1, with D possibly TRBD2 on 5 matching bases. Germline values: CDR1 MNHEY, CDR2 SMNVEV (reference sequence). V was clipped by 5 bases and J by 1 base, with 15 bases between them. This CDR3 has 16 amino acids. This CDR3 is CASSPKTTQSYNEQFF. CDR3 sequence (DNA): TGTGCCAGCAGTCCCAAGACTACCCAATCCTACAATGAGCAGTTCTTC.

This clonotype was recorded at least ten times. This CDR3 is CASSPIPPAAGEQYF. The CDR3 bases are TGTGCCAGCTCACCTATTCCTCCTGCGGCGGGCGAGCAGTACTTC. The genes are TRBV18 and TRBJ2-7, with a weak D call TRBD2 (5 bases). Germline CDR1 is KGHSH and CDR2 is LQKENI. V lost 3 bases and J 6 bases, leaving 18 bases between the germline ends. The CDR3 is made up of 15 amino acids.

This clonotype has a count of ten or more. The J gene is TRBJ2-1, the V gene TRBV28; D may correspond to TRBD1 or TRBD2 (6 bases each). This CDR3 has 17 amino acids. Germline V gene sequence: CDR1 MDHEN, CDR2 SYDVKM. V lost 4 bases and J 12 bases, leaving 28 bases between the germline ends. The CDR3, as DNA: TGTGCCAGCAGTTATTTCGCGGGACGAGGGACACACACTGGGCAGTTCTTC. This gives the protein CASSYFAGRGTHTGQFF.

This clonotype appeared many times. The J gene is TRBJ1-2, the V gene TRBV6-1, with D perhaps TRBD1 (5 bases). The CDR3 consists of 13 residues. Deletions cut 5 bases from V and 4 bases from J, with 11 bases between. The germline gives CDR1 MNHNS, CDR2 SASEGT. The CDR3 protein is CASSRTGAYGYTF. The CDR3 region has the DNA TGTGCCAGCAGTAGAACAGGTGCCTATGGCTACACCTTC.

This clonotype appeared many times. This chain links TRBV12-3 or TRBV12-4 with TRBJ2-2; weak D call: TRBD2 (5 bases). Deletions cut 3 bases from V and 6 bases from J, with 14 bases between. The CDR3 is 15 amino acids. For the CDR3, the DNA is TGTGCCAGCAGTTTCTCTAGCACTAATGCCGGGGAGCTGTTTTTT. Translation: CASSFSSTNAGELFF.